This TCR beta chain stems from a study of blood T cell repertoires in COVID-19. The germline V gene encodes CDR1 KGHSH and CDR2 LQKENI. This CDR3 is built from 14 residues. V was trimmed by 2 bases and J by 6 bases, leaving 13 bases between them. Sequencing was performed with immunoSEQ multiplex PCR; in TCRdb, only in-frame clones are kept and a portion is missing. Of roughly 340,000 clones listed, about nine tenths were seen once; the top ten hold just under 6.5%. Specimen: peripheral blood. This clonotype was obtained from a woman between 45 and 65 years old with COVID-19, enrolled during active disease. The chain combines TRBV18 with TRBJ1-1; tentative D call: TRBD1 (6 bases). The CDR3 DNA reads TGTGCCAGCTCACCAGTCGTCAGGGGCCCTGAAGCTTTCTTT. It codes for CASSPVVRGPEAFF.